This T cell receptor beta chain derives from a study of Graves' ophthalmopathy and Graves' hyperthyroidism. Whole-study results and caveats: The model achieved 55% to 71% sensitivity and around 78% specificity for ophthalmopathy progression.

This clonotype was counted at least ten times. No antigen is known for it. The study amplified TCR beta CDR3 regions using RNA transcripts. In the first round, RT-PCR was carried out with HTBI primers, and a multiplex PCR formed the second round. TCRdb used MiXCR to reprocess the multiplex PCR reads, holding one entry per CDR3 protein. The repertoire has roughly 1.1 million distinct CDR3 sequences, less than 45% of them found once; the top ten carry 11%. J gave up 5 bases and V 8 bases, and 11 bases lay outside the gene matches. The CDR3 covers 14 residues. Germline-derived CDR1 and CDR2 are MGHDK and SYGVNS.

This rearrangement joins TRBV25-1 to TRBJ2-5; 7 nucleotides line up with TRBD2. Sequences were obtained from peripheral blood or thyroid tissue (not recorded which). The TCR comes from an adult man with Graves' hyperthyroidism. The chain's CDR3 is CASSRAGYGETQYF. In nucleotides, the CDR3 is TGTGCCAGCTCGAGAGCGGGATACGGGGAGACCCAGTACTTC.